A single TCR beta chain is shown here with its context. Assay: immunoSEQ multiplex PCR; the TCRdb copy retains only in-frame clones and omits some. The data hold roughly 38,000 clones, with around 93% observed a single time. This CDR3 is 15 amino acids long. Trimming cost V 2 bases and J 2 bases; bases outside gene matches: 4. CDR1 is SGHDT, CDR2 YYEEEE, per germline. This record comes from a study of T cell changes during pregnancy in multiple sclerosis. The receptor was derived from a female donor with multiple sclerosis, enrolled in a pregnancy study. This sample comprised CD8+ T cells from peripheral blood mononuclear cells, obtained in the third trimester of pregnancy. The chain uses TRBV5-6 and TRBJ2-5; 9 bases are a match to TRBD2. CDR3 sequence (DNA): TGTGCCAGCAGCTTCTCGACTAGCGGACAAGAGACCCAGTACTTC. The encoded protein is CASSFSTSGQETQYF.